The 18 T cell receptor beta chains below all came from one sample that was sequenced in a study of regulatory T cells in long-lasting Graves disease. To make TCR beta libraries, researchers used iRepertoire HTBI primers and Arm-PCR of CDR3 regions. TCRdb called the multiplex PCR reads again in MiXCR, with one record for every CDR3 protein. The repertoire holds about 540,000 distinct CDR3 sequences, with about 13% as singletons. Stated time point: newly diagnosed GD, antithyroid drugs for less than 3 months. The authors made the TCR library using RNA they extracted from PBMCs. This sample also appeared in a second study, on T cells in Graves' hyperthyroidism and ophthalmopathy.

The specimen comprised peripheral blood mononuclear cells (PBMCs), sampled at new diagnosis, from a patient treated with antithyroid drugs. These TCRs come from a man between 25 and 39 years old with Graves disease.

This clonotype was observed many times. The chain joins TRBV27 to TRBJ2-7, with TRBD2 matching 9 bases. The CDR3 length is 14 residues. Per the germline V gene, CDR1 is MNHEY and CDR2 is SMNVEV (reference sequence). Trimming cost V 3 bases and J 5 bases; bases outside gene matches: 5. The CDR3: CASSFGTSTDEQYF. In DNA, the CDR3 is TGTGCCAGCAGTTTTGGGACTAGCACCGACGAGCAGTACTTC.

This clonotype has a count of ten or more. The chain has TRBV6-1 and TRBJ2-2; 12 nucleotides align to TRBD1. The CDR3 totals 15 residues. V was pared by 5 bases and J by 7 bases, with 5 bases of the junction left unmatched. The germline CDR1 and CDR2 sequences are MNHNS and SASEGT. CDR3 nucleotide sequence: TGTGCCAGCAGTACCGGGACAGGGGGCTTCGGGGAGCTGTTTTTT. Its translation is CASSTGTGGFGELFF.

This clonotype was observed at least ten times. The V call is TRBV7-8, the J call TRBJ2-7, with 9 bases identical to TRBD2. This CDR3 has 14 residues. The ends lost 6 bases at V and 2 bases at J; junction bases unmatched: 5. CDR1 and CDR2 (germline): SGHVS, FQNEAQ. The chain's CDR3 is CASSMASGAYEQYF. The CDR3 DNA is TGTGCCAGCAGTATGGCTAGCGGGGCCTACGAGCAGTACTTC.

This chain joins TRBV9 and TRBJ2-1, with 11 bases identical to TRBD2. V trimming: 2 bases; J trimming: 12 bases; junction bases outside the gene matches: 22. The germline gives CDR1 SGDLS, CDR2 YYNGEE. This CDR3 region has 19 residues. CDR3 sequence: CASSVRDRELAGAPKGQFF. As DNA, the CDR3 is TGTGCCAGCAGCGTCCGGGACAGGGAACTAGCGGGGGCCCCCAAGGGGCAGTTCTTC.

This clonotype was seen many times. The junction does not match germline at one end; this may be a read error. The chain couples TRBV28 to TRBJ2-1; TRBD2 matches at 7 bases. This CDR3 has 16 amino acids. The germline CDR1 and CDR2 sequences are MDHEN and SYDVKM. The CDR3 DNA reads TGTGCCGGCAGTTCCCTTGCGGGAGCCCCCTACAATGAGCAGTTCTTC. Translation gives CAGSSLAGAPYNEQFF.

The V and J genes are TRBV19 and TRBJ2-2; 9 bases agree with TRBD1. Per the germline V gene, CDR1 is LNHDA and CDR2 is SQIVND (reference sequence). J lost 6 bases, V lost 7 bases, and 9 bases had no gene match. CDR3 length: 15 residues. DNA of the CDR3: TGTGCCAGTATCCCCGGGACAGGGCCCTCCGGGGAGCTGTTTTTT. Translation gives CASIPGTGPSGELFF.

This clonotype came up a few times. The DNA for the CDR3 is TGTGCCAGCAGTTACAAGAGGGGACTAGCCCCCAATGAGCAGTTCTTC. It codes for CASSYKRGLAPNEQFF. V is TRBV6-5 and J is TRBJ2-1; TRBD2 matches at 9 bases. From germline, CDR1 is MNHEY and CDR2 SVGAGI. The CDR3 length is 16 residues. V gave up 2 bases and J gave up 6 bases; unmatched junction bases: 8.

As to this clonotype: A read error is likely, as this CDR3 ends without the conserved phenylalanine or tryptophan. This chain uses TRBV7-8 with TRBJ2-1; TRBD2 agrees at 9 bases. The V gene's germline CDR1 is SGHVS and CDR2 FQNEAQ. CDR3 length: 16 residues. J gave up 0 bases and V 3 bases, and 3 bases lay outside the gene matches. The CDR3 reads CASSFRSGSSYNEQFL. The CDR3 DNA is TGTGCCAGCAGCTTCCGTAGCGGGAGCTCCTACAATGAGCAGTTCCTC.

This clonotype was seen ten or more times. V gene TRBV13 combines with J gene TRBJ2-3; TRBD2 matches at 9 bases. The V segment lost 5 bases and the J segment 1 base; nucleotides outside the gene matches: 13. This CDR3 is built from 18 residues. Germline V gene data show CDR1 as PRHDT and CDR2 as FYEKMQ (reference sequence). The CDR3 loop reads CASSPSWAGGPGTDTQYF. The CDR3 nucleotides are TGTGCCAGCAGCCCTTCCTGGGCGGGAGGGCCCGGCACAGATACGCAGTATTTT.

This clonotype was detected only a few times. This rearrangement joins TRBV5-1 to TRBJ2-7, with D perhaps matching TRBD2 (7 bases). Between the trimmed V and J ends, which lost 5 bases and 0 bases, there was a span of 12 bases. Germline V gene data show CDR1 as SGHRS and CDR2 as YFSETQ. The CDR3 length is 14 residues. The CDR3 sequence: CASSRGGDSYEQYF. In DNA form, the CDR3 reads TGCGCCAGCAGTAGGGGGGGGGACTCCTACGAGCAGTACTTC.

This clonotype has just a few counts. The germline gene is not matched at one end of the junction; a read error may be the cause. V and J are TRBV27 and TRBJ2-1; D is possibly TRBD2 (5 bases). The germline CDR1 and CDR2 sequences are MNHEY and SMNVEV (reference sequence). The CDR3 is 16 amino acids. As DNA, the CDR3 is TGTGCCAGCAGTTTAGGCGTCACTAGTTCCTTCAATGAGCAGTTCTTC. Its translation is CASSLGVTSSFNEQFF.

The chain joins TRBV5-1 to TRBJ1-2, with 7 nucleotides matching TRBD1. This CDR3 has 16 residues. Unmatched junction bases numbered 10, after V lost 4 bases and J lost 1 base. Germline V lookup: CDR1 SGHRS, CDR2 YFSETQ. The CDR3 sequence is CASSPPLTGLNYGYTF. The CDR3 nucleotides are TGCGCCAGCAGCCCTCCTCTGACAGGGCTTAACTATGGCTACACCTTC. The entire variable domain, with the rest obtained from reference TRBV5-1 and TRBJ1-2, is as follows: KAGVTQTPRYLIKTRGQQVTLSCSPISGHRSVSWYQQTPGQGLQFLFEYFSETQRNKGNFPGRFSGRQFSNSRSEMNVSTLELGDSALYLCASSPPLTGLNYGYTFGSGTRLTVV.

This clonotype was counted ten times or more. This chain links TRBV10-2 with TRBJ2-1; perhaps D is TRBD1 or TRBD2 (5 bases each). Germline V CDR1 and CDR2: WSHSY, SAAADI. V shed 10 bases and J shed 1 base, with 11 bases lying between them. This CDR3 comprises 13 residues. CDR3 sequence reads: CATARGSYNEQFF. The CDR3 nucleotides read TGCGCCACGGCGAGGGGTTCCTACAATGAGCAGTTCTTC.

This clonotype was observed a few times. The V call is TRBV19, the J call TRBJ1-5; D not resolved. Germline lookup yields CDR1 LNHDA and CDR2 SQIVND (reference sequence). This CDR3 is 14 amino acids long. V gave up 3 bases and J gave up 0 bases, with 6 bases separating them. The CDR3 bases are TGTGCCAGTAGTATCGGGCATAGCAATCAGCCCCAGCATTTT. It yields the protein CASSIGHSNQPQHF.

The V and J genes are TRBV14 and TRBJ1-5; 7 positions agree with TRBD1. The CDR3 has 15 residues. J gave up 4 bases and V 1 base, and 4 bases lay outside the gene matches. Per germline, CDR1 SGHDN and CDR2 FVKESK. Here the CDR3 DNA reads TGTGCCAGCAGCCAAGGACAGGGATCGAATCAGCCCCAGCATTTT. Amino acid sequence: CASSQGQGSNQPQHF.

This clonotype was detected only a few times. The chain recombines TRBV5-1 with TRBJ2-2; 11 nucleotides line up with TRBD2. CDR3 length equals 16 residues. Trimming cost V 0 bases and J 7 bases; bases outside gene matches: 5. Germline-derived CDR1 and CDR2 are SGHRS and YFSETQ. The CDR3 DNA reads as TGCGCCAGCAGCTTGGGGCTAGCGGGAGGAGTCGGGGAGCTGTTTTTT. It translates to CASSLGLAGGVGELFF. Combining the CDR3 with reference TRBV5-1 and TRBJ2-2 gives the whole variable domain KAGVTQTPRYLIKTRGQQVTLSCSPISGHRSVSWYQQTPGQGLQFLFEYFSETQRNKGNFPGRFSGRQFSNSRSEMNVSTLELGDSALYLCASSLGLAGGVGELFFGEGSRLTVL.

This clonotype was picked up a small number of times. The CDR3 region is CSVKRAGGGTDTQYF. CDR3 DNA sequence: TGCAGTGTAAAACGGGCGGGAGGGGGCACAGATACGCAGTATTTT. This chain joins TRBV20-1 and TRBJ2-3, with 9 bases lining up with TRBD2. CDR3 length: 15 residues. V was clipped by 7 bases and J by 1 base; unmatched bases: 9. CDR1 and CDR2 from the germline V gene are DFQATT and SNEGSKA (reference sequence).

The CDR3 DNA follows: TGCGCCAGCAGCCAGGAAGCAGGGAGGAAGGGCAACTATGGCTACACCTTC. As protein: CASSQEAGRKGNYGYTF. The rearrangement links TRBV5-1 to TRBJ1-2, with D possibly TRBD1 on 5 matching bases. Germline V lookup: CDR1 SGHRS, CDR2 YFSETQ. This CDR3 is built from 17 residues. The V end lost 4 bases, the J end lost 2 bases, and 21 bases lay between the germline ends.